The T cell receptor beta chain under discussion was sequenced for a study of radiotherapy plus CTLA-4 blockade in lung cancer. Study-level background: Objective responses were observed in approximately 17% of patients, and disease control was achieved by 31%.

Study-wide points: Peripheral blood showed expansion of tumor-derived TCR clones after radiotherapy and ipilimumab.

As regards this clone: Its antigen remains unknown.

Ipilimumab CTLA-4 blockade and focal radiation were given to patients with chemo-refractory metastatic non-small-cell lung cancer. Trimming cost V 3 bases and J 6 bases; bases outside gene matches: 3. The CDR3 contains 13 residues. Germline-derived CDR1 and CDR2 are MNHNS and SASEGT. Measured with immunoSEQ multiplex PCR; TCRdb has only the in-frame clones, and not every one. The sample contains roughly 13,000 clones, approximately 89% of which appear only once. This specimen was peripheral blood, taken from a patient treated with radiotherapy plus ipilimumab. The V call is TRBV6-1, the J call TRBJ2-7; 9 bases line up with TRBD1. This clonotype was sampled from a human donor with non-small cell lung cancer that progressed on radiotherapy plus ipilimumab. Some clones in this sample may be carry-over from other donors' samples. CDR3 nucleotides: TGTGCCAGCAGTGAGGACAGGGGTGGCGAGCAGTACTTC. This encodes CASSEDRGGEQYF.